The present T cell receptor (beta chain) was sequenced within a study of T cells after yellow fever vaccination (dated by TCRdb to between 2018 and 2020). In terms of the full investigation: Libraries from fractions with low cell numbers were prepared with the SMART-Seq v4 Ultra Low Input RNA kit. Bulk TCR alpha and beta repertoires were sequenced longitudinally to track T-cell clones before and after primary and booster YFV17D yellow fever vaccination. The cohort comprised two healthy male donors, one aged 18 to 29 and one aged 30 to 40 years. Blood samples were taken at several timepoints before and after primary and secondary immunization, and bulk PBMC replicates and cell subsets were isolated. General study outcomes and caveats: A small fraction of clonotypes appeared in both the CD4 and CD8 compartments, likely as a result of convergent recombination. Most clones expanded after primary vaccination were re-detected after the booster (approximately 96% of CD4 and approximately 88% of CD8), suggesting broad memory maintenance. Compared with the primary T-cell response, the secondary T-cell response was weaker but faster, peaking on day 5 rather than day 15. Because abundant contaminating clonotypes from the bulk population could be contained in FACS-sorted repertoires, computational filtering was required. Because the study included only two donors, the extent to which the findings can be generalized is limited.

The CDR3 measures 14 amino acids from cysteine to phenylalanine. Only the CDR3 region is kept as DNA, spanning 42 bases read in frame from base 1. V and J are truncated by 6 bases and 9 bases respectively, leaving an intervening sequence of 15 bases. CDR1 and CDR2 were assigned from the germline V gene as MRHNA and SNTAGT. The treatment or condition label of this sample denotes: live attenuated yellow fever vaccine strain. PBMCs were isolated from peripheral blood using a standard Ficoll-Paque protocol. CD4 and CD8 T-cell fractions were isolated with Dynabeads CD4 and CD8 positive selection kits. TriZol was used to extract RNA from bulk PBMCs, from CD4 and CD8 fractions, and from dextramer-positive and dextramer-negative fractions. The reads were generated on an Illumina NovaSeq 6000. TCR cDNA was synthesized by 5'RACE template switching, which introduced a universal primer site and unique molecular identifiers. cDNA synthesis was primed from both the TCR alpha and TCR beta constant segments. Library amplification used two PCR steps, and the second PCR step added sample barcodes and sequencing adapters. Libraries were sequenced on Illumina HiSeq 2500 (2x100 bp) or NovaSeq (2x150 bp). The published analysis was carried out like this. Reads were demultiplexed and collapsed into UMI consensus sequences with MIGEC, and V(D)J alignment was performed with MiXCR. Vaccine-responding clonotypes were defined with edgeR using replicate PBMC samples, requiring FDR below 0.01 and a log2 fold change above 5 up to day 15. Each bulk clonotype received a CD4 or CD8 identity based on whether the sequenced CD4 or CD8 repertoire contained that clonotype at higher abundance. TCRdb trimmed the raw reads at Q25, called clones with MiXCR and kept productive beta chains. Every entry covers one CDR3 protein and lists the most common genes and DNA from its rows. Here the V and J calls rest on TCRdb's processing, not on the authors' analysis. This sample comprises 300,000 to 400,000 distinct CDR3 sequences, roughly a tenth of them detected only once. In total, the top ten clones hold around 3.2% of the sample.

This clonotype showed up just a few times. Its antigen specificity is not known. Nothing much larger sits one base from this clone, and base qualities are not available. Sequenced material: CD4+ T cells sorted from PBMCs, taken 45 days after the yellow fever booster vaccination. The receptor chain draws on TRBV6-4 and TRBJ1-6, with TRBD1 as a weak D call on 5 bases. The clonotype was recovered from a man aged 18 to 30 who received the YFV17D yellow fever vaccine. The DNA reads as follows: TGTGCCAGCAGAGCCACAGAGAGGGGTTCACCCCTCCACTTT. It encodes CASRATERGSPLHF.